The 17 T cell receptor beta chains presented below share a single source sample, sequenced in a study of brain metastases from non-small cell lung cancer. TCRdb keeps only in-frame clones here, not all; method: immunoSEQ multiplex PCR. This sample yields around 4,500 clones, of which around 86% are seen a single time; nearly 6.5% belongs to the top ten. Sequencing was carried out using primary lung tumor tissue. The receptors shown here come from a donor aged 40 or over with non-small cell lung cancer.

The chain carries TRBV4-2 and TRBJ2-7; TRBD1 might be the D (6 bases). Germline V lookup: CDR1 LGHNA, CDR2 YNFKEQ. Trimming stripped 0 bases from V and 4 bases from J, with 13 bases between. CDR3 size: 15 residues. CDR3 region: CASSQEEQGLYEQYF. The CDR3 DNA sequence: TGTGCCAGCAGCCAAGAGGAACAGGGCCTTTACGAGCAGTACTTC.

For this clone: One base away lies a much larger clone, so this may be a sequencing read error. At the DNA level, this CDR3 is encoded by other sequences in the same sample as well. The V gene is TRBV6-5, the J gene TRBJ1-2, with D maybe TRBD1 (5 bases). CDR1 MNHEY and CDR2 SVGAGI come from the germline V gene. V was clipped by 5 bases and J by 8 bases, with 15 bases between them. This CDR3 contains 13 residues. This CDR3 is CASSRGSLWGYTF. The CDR3 bases are TGTGCCAGCAGTCGGGGGTCCCTTTGGGGCTACACCTTC.

This sequence joins TRBV7-9 and TRBJ2-3; 10 positions match TRBD2. Germline CDR1 SEHNR, CDR2 FQNEAQ (reference sequence). V was pared by 2 bases and J by 1 base, with 6 bases of the junction left unmatched. This CDR3 has 17 amino acids. The CDR3 protein is CASSLPSLAGGTDTQYF. CDR3 sequence (DNA): TGTGCCAGCAGCTTACCGTCGCTAGCGGGGGGCACAGATACGCAGTATTTT.

The V call is TRBV7-9, the J call TRBJ2-2, with 10 nucleotides matching TRBD1. The ends lost 7 bases at V and 7 bases at J; junction bases unmatched: 6. Germline V CDR1 and CDR2: SEHNR, FQNEAQ (reference sequence). The CDR3 length is 14 residues. The CDR3, as DNA: TGTGCCAGCATAACCGGGACAGGGGTCGGGGAGCTGTTTTTT. Translation gives CASITGTGVGELFF. The full variable domain, in which reference TRBV7-9 and TRBJ2-2 provide the parts outside the CDR3, is DTGVSQNPRHKITKRGQNVTFRCDPISEHNRLYWYRQTLGQGPEFLTYFQNEAQLEKSRLLSDRFSAERPKGSFSTLEIQRTEQGDSAMYLCASITGTGVGELFFGEGSRLTVL.

This chain links TRBV28 with TRBJ2-7; 7 bases are shared with TRBD1. The CDR3 loop spans 14 amino acids. Germline CDR1 and CDR2: MDHEN and SYDVKM. V was pared by 9 bases and J by 0 bases, with 8 bases of the junction left unmatched. The CDR3 nucleotides are TGTGCCAGTAGACGACAGGGCAACTCCTACGAGCAGTACTTC. This gives the protein CASRRQGNSYEQYF. Together with reference TRBV28 and TRBJ2-7, the CDR3 gives the full variable domain: DVKVTQSSRYLVKRTGEKVFLECVQDMDHENMFWYRQDPGLGLRLIYFSYDVKMKEKGDIPEGYSVSREKKERFSLILESASTNQTSMYLCASRRQGNSYEQYFGPGTRLTVT.

This chain links TRBV6-4 with TRBJ2-1; D may be TRBD2 (6 bases). The CDR3 covers 14 residues. V lost 2 bases and J 8 bases, leaving 13 bases between the germline ends. Germline V gives CDR1 MRHNA, CDR2 SNTAGT. This chain's CDR3 is CASSDMDGGDEQFF. The CDR3, as DNA: TGTGCCAGCAGTGACATGGACGGAGGGGATGAGCAGTTCTTC.

J is TRBJ1-1 and V is TRBV28; TRBD1 agrees at 7 bases. Germline V gene lookup returns CDR1 MDHEN and CDR2 SYDVKM. J was trimmed by 11 bases and V by 6 bases; bases with no gene match: 15. This CDR3 is built from 14 residues. CDR3 bases: TGTGCCAGCAGACGACGCGGGACAGACCTAGGGGCTTTCTTT. Translated: CASRRRGTDLGAFF. Filled out from reference TRBV28 and TRBJ1-1, the complete variable domain reads DVKVTQSSRYLVKRTGEKVFLECVQDMDHENMFWYRQDPGLGLRLIYFSYDVKMKEKGDIPEGYSVSREKKERFSLILESASTNQTSMYLCASRRRGTDLGAFFGQGTRLTVV.

The chain is built from TRBV20-1 and TRBJ2-6; 13 nucleotides align to TRBD2. CDR1 and CDR2 from the germline V gene are DFQATT and SNEGSKA (reference sequence). V shed 3 bases and J 0 bases; nucleotides not matched to a gene: 5. CDR3 length: 18 residues. The chain's CDR3 is CSASLLAGGDSGANVLTF. The DNA of the CDR3 is TGCAGTGCTAGTCTACTAGCGGGAGGGGACTCTGGGGCCAACGTCCTGACTTTC.

The chain has TRBV13 and TRBJ2-7, with D uncertain. The CDR3 length is 14 residues. V was shortened by 0 bases and J by 0 bases, with 6 bases between the two germline ends. Germline assignment: CDR1 PRHDT and CDR2 FYEKMQ (reference sequence). The chain's CDR3 is CASSLGGASYEQYF. The DNA of the CDR3 is TGTGCCAGCAGCTTAGGGGGTGCCTCCTACGAGCAGTACTTC.

This CDR3 is CASSSGVGGYNEQFF. CDR3 DNA sequence: TGCGCCAGCAGCTCCGGGGTGGGAGGGTACAATGAGCAGTTCTTC. The chain joins TRBV5-1 to TRBJ2-1, with 7 bases lining up with TRBD2. V gave up 3 bases and J gave up 4 bases; unmatched junction bases: 7. The CDR3 is 15 amino acids. From germline, CDR1 is SGHRS and CDR2 YFSETQ.

This clone has just one count. The CDR3 region is CASSLGSGTQYF. DNA of the CDR3: TGCGCCAGCAGCTTGGGAAGTGGTACGCAGTATTTT. This chain uses TRBV5-1 with TRBJ2-3; D is uncertain. There are 12 residues in the CDR3. The V end was cut by 0 bases, the J end by 8 bases, with 7 bases between. CDR1 is SGHRS, CDR2 YFSETQ, per germline.

This chain links TRBV5-1 with TRBJ1-5; possibly TRBD1 for D (5 bases). Germline CDR1 is SGHRS and CDR2 is YFSETQ. This CDR3 spans 14 amino acids. V shed 4 bases and J shed 3 bases, with 11 bases lying between them. CDR3 protein: CASSLGLYNQPQHF. CDR3 sequence (DNA): TGCGCCAGCAGCCTGGGACTTTACAATCAGCCCCAGCATTTT.

The genes are TRBV27 and TRBJ2-7, with 8 bases fitting TRBD2. This CDR3 has 16 residues. V dropped 7 bases and J dropped 3; count of bases not matched to a gene: 14. CDR1 is MNHEY and CDR2 is SMNVEV in the germline V gene (reference sequence). Here the CDR3 DNA reads TGTGCCAGCATCCTATCCGGGAGGGCCGACGACTACGAGCAGTACTTC. The encoded protein is CASILSGRADDYEQYF.

The chain employs TRBV7-9 and TRBJ2-7, with D tentatively TRBD2 (5 bases). Looked up from germline, CDR1 is SEHNR and CDR2 is FQNEAQ (reference sequence). CDR3 length equals 13 residues. V was pared by 10 bases and J by 2 bases, with 15 bases between. This chain's CDR3 is CATSEGVAYEQYF. CDR3 in DNA: TGTGCCACCTCCGAGGGTGTTGCCTACGAGCAGTACTTC.

V gene TRBV18 combines with J gene TRBJ2-7, with a possible D match to TRBD1 (6 bases). Germline CDR1 is KGHSH and CDR2 is LQKENI. There are 14 residues in the CDR3. V was cut by 6 bases and J by 2 bases, with 14 bases left in between. The CDR3: CASSRGAVTYEQYF. The CDR3, as DNA: TGTGCCAGCTCCAGGGGAGCGGTAACCTACGAGCAGTACTTC. Full variable domain (rest looked up from reference TRBV18 and TRBJ2-7): NAGVMQNPRHLVRRRGQEARLRCSPMKGHSHVYWYRQLPEEGLKFMVYLQKENIIDESGMPKERFSAEFPKEGPSILRIQQVVRGDSAAYFCASSRGAVTYEQYFGPGTRLTVT.

The chain carries TRBV19 and TRBJ1-5; TRBD1 matches 8 bases. Germline CDR1 reads LNHDA; CDR2 reads SQIVND (reference sequence). The CDR3 has 15 amino acids. Trimming cost V 0 bases and J 7 bases; bases outside gene matches: 5. The DNA of the CDR3 is TGTGCCAGTAGTATAGAGGGACAGGTTGGGCAGCCCCAGCATTTT. As protein: CASSIEGQVGQPQHF.

This chain links TRBV15 with TRBJ1-1; the D is unclear. The ends were cut back, 0 bases at V and 1 base at J, with 3 bases in the middle. The germline V gene encodes CDR1 LNHNV and CDR2 YYDKDF (reference sequence). The CDR3 consists of 13 residues. The CDR3 protein is CATSREANTEAFF. The CDR3 bases are TGTGCCACCAGCAGAGAAGCGAACACTGAAGCTTTCTTT.